Listed below are T cell receptor beta chains from one sample, sequenced in a study of T cell changes during pregnancy in multiple sclerosis. Profiling relied on immunoSEQ multiplex PCR, and the TCRdb table lists in-frame clones only, not all of them. Of roughly 75,000 clones in the sample, under 95% are singletons; the top ten hold 2.6%. Sample: peripheral blood, taken after pregnancy. Every receptor here comes from a female donor in good health, enrolled as a control in a pregnancy study. The CDR3 runs from the conserved cysteine through the conserved F or W. D genes are given only for firm matches. The listing skips clone size in some rows; elsewhere it reads once, few, many or a size class.

d_call	j_call	clone_size	v_call	cdr3_nt	cdr3_aa
TRBD2	TRBJ2-1	.	TRBV30	TGTGCCTGGAGCCTGACTAGCGGGGGCCTGCCCGCCCTCAATGAGCAGTTCTTC	CAWSLTSGGLPALNEQFF
TRBD1	TRBJ1-5	.	TRBV4-2	TGTGCCAGCAGCCAAGCCGAGACAGGGGACGGCCAGCCCCAGCATTTT	CASSQAETGDGQPQHF
.	TRBJ2-7	.	TRBV9	TGTGCCAGCAGCCCATCCACTAGGGGCCCAGGGGCGGGGGACGAGCAGTACTTC	CASSPSTRGPGAGDEQYF
.	TRBJ1-2	.	TRBV7-9	TGTGCCAGCACCCGAGGGAGCCTTTACTACACCTTC	CASTRGSLYYTF
TRBD1	TRBJ1-5	.	TRBV12-5	TGTGCTAGTGGTTTGGGAGACAGGGCTCAGCCCCAGCATTTT	CASGLGDRAQPQHF
TRBD2	TRBJ2-7	.	TRBV4-3	TGCGCCAGCAGCCATGGGACTAGCGGATACGAGCAGTACTTC	CASSHGTSGYEQYF
TRBD1	TRBJ2-7	.	TRBV15	TGTGCCACCAGCTTAAACAGGGGGCTAGAGCAGTACTTC	CATSLNRGLEQYF
TRBD2	TRBJ2-1	.	TRBV9	TGTGCCAGCAGCGCTAGCGGGGCTCCCTACAATGAGCAGTTCTTC	CASSASGAPYNEQFF
TRBD1	TRBJ2-7	.	TRBV18	TGTGCCAGCTCAGGACAGGGGATCTTCGACGAGCAGTACTTC	CASSGQGIFDEQYF
TRBD2	TRBJ2-7	.	TRBV19	TGTGCCAGTAGCACTTACCGGGACTACTACGAGCAGTACTTC	CASSTYRDYYEQYF
.	TRBJ1-6	few	TRBV6-1	TGTGCCAGCACCCCAGGGGAGAGTTCACCCCTCCACTTT	CASTPGESSPLHF
TRBD2	TRBJ2-7	.	TRBV7-9	TGTGCCAGCAGCAAAGGGACTAGCGGCCCCTACGAGCAGTACTTC	CASSKGTSGPYEQYF
.	TRBJ2-7	.	TRBV28	TGTGCCAGCAGTTTAGGTGGGTCTAGCTCCTACGAGCAGTACTTC	CASSLGGSSSYEQYF